This TCR beta chain originates from a study of shared clonotypes between healthy human individuals. Findings and limits, study-wide: Larger estimated richness was generally recorded for naive subsets relative to memory subsets. Approximately 5% was the fraction of naive CD4 clonotypes found shared across a few donors. The four-donor shared clonotypes exceeded non-shared clonotypes in generation probability, with non-shared ones scoring lower.

Repertoires were generated with immunoSEQ multiplex PCR, while TCRdb's copy carries only in-frame clones and drops some. The sample records 2 million to 2.5 million clones, approximately 95% being singletons. The count of this clone is one. Its antigen is undetermined. The source is a man aged 18 to 35 in good health. Some clones in this sample may be carry-over from other donors' samples. The sample comprised naive CD4+ T cells from PBMCs. Described subset: CD45RA+ positively selected.

The CDR3 loop is CASSLGHDQETQYF. The CDR3 region has the DNA TGCGCCAGCAGCTTGGGACATGACCAAGAGACCCAGTACTTC. The chain couples TRBV5-1 to TRBJ2-5; D ambiguous. Germline CDR1 and CDR2: SGHRS and YFSETQ. This CDR3 region has 14 residues. Trimming left V 0 bases short and J 0 bases short, with 6 bases between.